Shown below are 27 T cell receptor beta chains from a single sample sequenced in a study of vaccination and CD4 T cells after COVID-19 (dated by TCRdb to 2022 to 2024). Their antigens remain unidentified. Preparation of the library involved PCR. Instrument on record: Illumina iSeq 100. DNA from cultured CD4+ T cells underwent TCR sequencing with the Oncomine TCR Beta short-read assay at the Johns Hopkins FTIC core. The public reads were quality trimmed at Q25 with fastp and then assembled into clones with MiXCR by TCRdb, keeping productive beta chains. All rows with the same CDR3 protein become a single entry with the most common DNA and genes. The sample contains 15,000 to 17,000 distinct CDR3 sequences, approximately 52% of them found a single time. The ten largest clones capture 11% to 15% of the sample. This specimen's treatment or condition label, per the study, means: approximately nine-day PBMC culture with coronavirus spike peptide pools or control peptides (ViraFEST assay).

The sample was CD4+ T cells from blood, cultured in vitro. These receptors were taken from a human donor who had recovered from COVID-19.

The chain has TRBV5-6 and TRBJ2-2, with a possible D match to TRBD1 (5 bases). V was shortened by 2 bases and J by 0 bases, with 8 bases between the two germline ends. Germline CDR1 SGHDT, CDR2 YYEEEE. This CDR3 is built from 15 residues. The CDR3 DNA reads TGTGCCAGCAGCTTCAGGACAACGAACACCGGGGAGCTGTTTTTT. As protein: CASSFRTTNTGELFF.

The V gene is TRBV2, the J gene TRBJ1-1, with D unclear. Trimming removed 9 bases at V and 1 base at J, with 6 bases between. The CDR3 totals 11 residues. Germline V gene sequence: CDR1 SNHLY, CDR2 FYNNEI. CDR3 residues: CASHSNTEAFF. CDR3 in DNA: TGTGCCAGTCACTCGAACACTGAAGCTTTCTTT.

The chain joins TRBV9 to TRBJ1-1, with D perhaps matching TRBD1 (5 bases). Trimming shortened V by 0 bases and J by 1 base, and 13 bases separated the two germline ends. Germline loops: CDR1 SGDLS, CDR2 YYNGEE. This CDR3 is 16 amino acids long. The CDR3 DNA reads as TGTGCCAGCAGCGTAGGTGTCGGGGGTGGGAACACTGAAGCTTTCTTT. As protein: CASSVGVGGGNTEAFF.

Only a few counts were recorded for this clonotype. The rearrangement uses TRBV19 and TRBJ1-2, with 9 bases identical to TRBD1. This CDR3 comprises 14 residues. Germline V gene data show CDR1 as LNHDA and CDR2 as SQIVND (reference sequence). Trimming at V came to 8 bases and at J to 3 bases, leaving 7 bases not matched to a gene. CDR3 residues: CASQQGARDYGYTF. CDR3 nucleotides: TGTGCCAGTCAACAGGGGGCGAGGGACTATGGCTACACCTTC.

V gene TRBV7-2 combines with J gene TRBJ1-6; D ambiguous. The CDR3 extends over 15 amino acids. Germline V gene data show CDR1 as SGHTA and CDR2 as FQGNSA. Trimming cost V 5 bases and J 8 bases, with 16 bases left between them. The CDR3 DNA follows: TGTGCCAGCAGCCTGAGGCTGGGATCTTATTCACCCCTCCACTTT. Its translation: CASSLRLGSYSPLHF.

This clonotype showed up just once. The chain carries TRBV28 and TRBJ1-1; D remains unclear. CDR1 and CDR2 from the germline V gene are MDHEN and SYDVKM. Trimming took off 5 bases at V and 0 bases at J, with 16 bases between the two ends. The CDR3 sequence is 16 residues long. CDR3 bases: TGTGCCAGCAGTCCTTACCCGAAGATAATGAACACTGAAGCTTTCTTT. Translated: CASSPYPKIMNTEAFF.

The chain carries TRBV5-1 and TRBJ2-7; maybe TRBD2 (6 bases). This CDR3 is built from 13 residues. CDR1 and CDR2 from the germline V gene are SGHRS and YFSETQ. V gave up 3 bases and J gave up 3 bases, with 10 bases separating them. The CDR3 here is CASSSTSFYEQYF. The CDR3 bases are TGCGCCAGCAGCTCAACTAGCTTCTACGAGCAGTACTTC.

The genes are TRBV20-1 and TRBJ2-2; 7 bases are shared with TRBD1. Germline lookup yields CDR1 DFQATT and CDR2 SNEGSKA (reference sequence). The J segment lost 3 bases and the V segment lost 3 bases, leaving 7 bases of the junction unmatched. The CDR3 has 15 residues. CDR3 DNA sequence: TGCAGTGCTAGTATCGACAGGGCCCACACCGGGGAGCTGTTTTTT. This codes for CSASIDRAHTGELFF.

The CDR3 nucleotides read TGTGCCAGCAGCTTTAAAGGCCCGTCGCCGACTAGCGGGAGTACAGATACGCAGTATTTT. This gives the protein CASSFKGPSPTSGSTDTQYF. This chain uses TRBV7-2 with TRBJ2-3; 12 bases agree with TRBD2. The J segment lost 3 bases and the V segment lost 3 bases, leaving 16 bases of the junction unmatched. Looked up from germline, CDR1 is SGHTA and CDR2 is FQGNSA. The CDR3 sequence is 20 residues long.

Points on this clonotype: The limits of the CDR3 on the DNA are not certain, so only TCRdb's listed CDR3 is given. This chain links TRBV27 with TRBJ2-5; TRBD1, the table's D call, lacks a check against the DNA. Counting both end residues, the CDR3 totals 24 amino acids. Germline-derived CDR1 and CDR2 are MNHEY and SMNVEV (reference sequence). This chain's CDR3 is CASTNQTSMYLCASSLQAPGTQYF.

This clonotype was detected a few times. The V gene is TRBV11-2, the J gene TRBJ2-2; D is undetermined. From germline, CDR1 is SGHAT and CDR2 FQNNGV. The CDR3 totals 13 residues. Trimming cost V 3 bases and J 7 bases, with 9 bases left between them. The CDR3, as DNA: TGTGCCAGCAGCTTTTCCGACGGCGGGGAGCTGTTTTTT. Its protein is CASSFSDGGELFF.

This clonotype was found a few times. CDR3 DNA sequence: TGTGCCAGCAGTGAAAACGACAGGGGGTTCACTGAAGCTTTCTTT. Protein product: CASSENDRGFTEAFF. The rearrangement links TRBV6-1 to TRBJ1-1; 9 bases are a match to TRBD1. Germline V gives CDR1 MNHNS, CDR2 SASEGT. CDR3 length: 15 amino acids. V lost 2 bases to trimming and J lost 4 bases; unmatched junction nucleotides: 5.

V gene TRBV7-3 combines with J gene TRBJ2-3; 8 positions match TRBD1. CDR1 and CDR2 (germline): SGHTA, FQGTGA. CDR3 length: 17 amino acids. Trimming at V came to 6 bases and at J to 4 bases, leaving 15 bases not matched to a gene. Here the CDR3 DNA reads TGTGCCAGCAGTCGTCACCCCCCGGGACAGGCGCCAGATACGCAGTATTTT. Translating gives CASSRHPPGQAPDTQYF.

The V and J genes are TRBV6-1 and TRBJ2-2; no reliable D call. The germline gives CDR1 MNHNS, CDR2 SASEGT. The CDR3 extends over 16 amino acids. Trimming removed 3 bases from V and 0 bases from J, with 11 bases in between. The CDR3 DNA reads as TGTGCCAGCAGTGATGGGCCGCGATCGAACACCGGGGAGCTGTTTTTT. Protein product: CASSDGPRSNTGELFF.

The gene calls are TRBV5-1 and TRBJ1-2; 7 bases fit TRBD1. Germline loops: CDR1 SGHRS, CDR2 YFSETQ. Trimming removed 7 bases from V and 5 bases from J; junction bases left unmatched: 5. The CDR3 has 12 residues. CDR3 region: CASAGQTYGYTF. In nucleotides, the CDR3 is TGCGCCAGCGCGGGACAGACTTATGGCTACACCTTC.

The CDR3 region has the DNA TGTGCCAGCAGCTCCCGGGTCCTGCGGGAAGAGACCCAGTACTTC. Translation gives CASSSRVLREETQYF. The chain employs TRBV11-3 and TRBJ2-5; possibly TRBD2 for D (5 bases). This CDR3 contains 15 residues. The germline gives CDR1 SGHNT, CDR2 YENEEA. The V end was cut by 4 bases, the J end by 3 bases, with 15 bases between.

The count of this clonotype is one. This chain connects TRBV2 to TRBJ2-1, with 10 bases matching TRBD2. The V gene's germline CDR1 is SNHLY and CDR2 FYNNEI. Unmatched junction bases numbered 8, after V lost 3 bases and J lost 6 bases. CDR3 length equals 16 residues. CDR3 region: CASSDRGSGGLNEQFF. For the CDR3, the DNA is TGTGCCAGCAGTGATAGAGGTAGCGGGGGGCTCAATGAGCAGTTCTTC. Using reference TRBV2 and TRBJ2-1 for the parts outside the CDR3, the full variable domain is EPEVTQTPSHQVTQMGQEVILRCVPISNHLYFYWYRQILGQKVEFLVSFYNNEISEKSEIFDDQFSVERPDGSNFTLKIRSTKLEDSAMYFCASSDRGSGGLNEQFFGPGTRLTVL.

The chain is built from TRBV6-5 and TRBJ1-6; D is possibly TRBD1 (5 bases). The CDR3 covers 14 residues. CDR1 is MNHEY, CDR2 SVGAGI, per germline. The V end was cut by 2 bases, the J end by 9 bases, with 11 bases between. CDR3 nucleotides: TGTGCCAGCAGTTACACGTCCGGGGGTTCACCCCTCCACTTT. This gives the protein CASSYTSGGSPLHF.

V gene TRBV6-1 combines with J gene TRBJ2-2; no firm D call. V lost 11 bases and J 0 bases, leaving 13 bases between the germline ends. The germline V gene encodes CDR1 MNHNS and CDR2 SASEGT. This CDR3 is built from 14 residues. The CDR3 here is CALLGQANTGELFF. CDR3 bases: TGTGCCTTACTGGGCCAGGCGAACACCGGGGAGCTGTTTTTT.

This sequence joins TRBV27 and TRBJ2-7; 9 positions agree with TRBD1. V lost 4 bases and J lost 6; bases outside the gene matches: 10. CDR1 is MNHEY, CDR2 SMNVEV, per germline (reference sequence). The CDR3 length is 15 residues. Written as DNA, the CDR3 is TGTGCCAGCAGTTCCTCCGGGACAGGGCCCCTCGAGCAGTACTTC. Translated, it gives CASSSSGTGPLEQYF.

This clonotype has just a few counts. This chain connects TRBV6-1 to TRBJ1-2; D is unresolved. CDR1 MNHNS and CDR2 SASEGT come from the germline V gene. CDR3 length equals 15 residues. Trimming left V 5 bases short and J 4 bases short, with 17 bases between. This chain's CDR3 is CASSPRDSQAYGYTF. The CDR3 DNA sequence: TGTGCCAGCAGTCCCCGCGATTCCCAGGCCTATGGCTACACCTTC.

The rearrangement links TRBV20-1 to TRBJ2-5, with D hard to call. V lost 3 bases to trimming and J lost 3 bases, with 5 bases between them. This CDR3 comprises 11 residues. The V gene's germline CDR1 is DFQATT and CDR2 SNEGSKA (reference sequence). CDR3 sequence (DNA): TGCAGTGCTAGGGAAAAAGAGACCCAGTACTTC. This gives the protein CSAREKETQYF.

CDR3 nucleotide sequence: TGTGCTAGTGGGTATGCTAGTGCTAGCACAGATACGCAGTATTTT. Translating it yields CASGYASASTDTQYF. The V gene is TRBV12-5, the J gene TRBJ2-3; D ambiguous. Germline lookup yields CDR1 LGHNT and CDR2 FRNRAP. CDR3 size: 15 residues. The V end lost 6 bases, the J end lost 0 bases, and 13 bases lay between the germline ends.

The chain is built from TRBV11-3 and TRBJ2-2; D remains unclear. CDR1 is SGHNT, CDR2 YENEEA, per germline. The V end was cut by 3 bases, the J end by 1 base, with 6 bases between. The length of the CDR3 is 14 residues. The CDR3 DNA reads TGTGCCAGCAGCTTGCGGCAGAACACCGGGGAGCTGTTTTTT. It is translated as CASSLRQNTGELFF.

This chain connects TRBV7-8 to TRBJ1-1; 7 bases are a match to TRBD1. The length of the CDR3 is 16 residues. CDR1 and CDR2 from the germline V gene are SGHVS and FQNEAQ. The V segment lost 7 bases and the J segment 4 bases; nucleotides outside the gene matches: 15. CDR3 bases: TGTGCCAGCACCTTTAGTGAGGGGGCTGCGCCCACTGAAGCTTTCTTT. It yields the protein CASTFSEGAAPTEAFF.

Written as DNA, the CDR3 is TGTGCCAGCAGCAAAGGACAGGGGAACTCCTACGAGCAGTACTTC. This sequence encodes CASSKGQGNSYEQYF. The V gene is TRBV21-1, the J gene TRBJ2-7; TRBD1 is the table's D call, not checked against the DNA. TRBV21-1 is a documented pseudogene. This CDR3 spans 15 amino acids.

This chain links TRBV5-4 with TRBJ1-1, with D possibly TRBD1 on 6 matching bases. With 3 bases removed from V and 1 base from J, the gap between germline ends came to 10 bases. CDR1 is SGHNT and CDR2 is YYREEE in the germline V gene (reference sequence). CDR3 length: 14 amino acids. The CDR3 DNA reads as TGTGCCAGCAGCTCGGGGGGCTCGAACACTGAAGCTTTCTTT. Its translation: CASSSGGSNTEAFF. The full variable domain, completed using reference TRBV5-4 and TRBJ1-1, is ETGVTQSPTHLIKTRGQQVTLRCSSQSGHNTVSWYQQALGQGPQFIFQYYREEENGRGNFPPRFSGLQFPNYSSELNVNALELDDSALYLCASSSGGSNTEAFFGQGTRLTVV.